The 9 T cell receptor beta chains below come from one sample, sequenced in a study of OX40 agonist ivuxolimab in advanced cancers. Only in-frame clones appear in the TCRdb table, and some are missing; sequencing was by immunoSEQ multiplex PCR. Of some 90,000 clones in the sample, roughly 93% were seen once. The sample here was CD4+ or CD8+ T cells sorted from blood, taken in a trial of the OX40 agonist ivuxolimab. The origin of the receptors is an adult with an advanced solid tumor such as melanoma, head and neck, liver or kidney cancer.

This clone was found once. This CDR3 is CASSPGLAEGSGANVLTF. The DNA for the CDR3 is TGTGCCAGCTCACCGGGACTAGCGGAGGGCTCTGGGGCCAACGTCCTGACTTTC. V gene TRBV18 combines with J gene TRBJ2-6; 11 bases fit TRBD2. CDR1 is KGHSH and CDR2 is LQKENI in the germline V gene. Trimming took 3 bases from V and 0 from J; bases not matched to a gene: 4. This CDR3 contains 18 residues.

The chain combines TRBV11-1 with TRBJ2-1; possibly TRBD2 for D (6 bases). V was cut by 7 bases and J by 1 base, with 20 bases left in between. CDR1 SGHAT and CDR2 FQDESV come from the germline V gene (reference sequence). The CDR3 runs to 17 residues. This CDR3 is CASTLRRDPISYNEQFF. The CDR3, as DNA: TGTGCCAGCACCCTACGGAGGGATCCTATTTCCTACAATGAGCAGTTCTTC.

This CDR3 reads CATSRDSLEGYEQYF. CDR3 DNA sequence: TGTGCCACCAGCAGAGATTCCTTGGAGGGCTACGAGCAGTACTTC. The chain carries TRBV15 and TRBJ2-7, with D tentatively TRBD2 (6 bases). V shed 0 bases and J shed 3 bases, with 12 bases lying between them. This CDR3 is built from 15 residues. CDR1 LNHNV and CDR2 YYDKDF come from the germline V gene (reference sequence).

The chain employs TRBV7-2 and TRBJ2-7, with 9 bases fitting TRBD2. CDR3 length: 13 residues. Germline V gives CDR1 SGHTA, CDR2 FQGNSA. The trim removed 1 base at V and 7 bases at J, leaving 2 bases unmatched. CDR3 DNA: TGTGCCAGCAGCTTAGGCGGGAGGGGAGAGCAGTACTTC. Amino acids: CASSLGGRGEQYF.

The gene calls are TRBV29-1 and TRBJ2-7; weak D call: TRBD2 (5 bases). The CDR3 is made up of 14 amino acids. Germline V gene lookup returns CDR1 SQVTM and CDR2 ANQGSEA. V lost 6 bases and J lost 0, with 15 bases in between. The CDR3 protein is CSVSPDFPSYEQYF. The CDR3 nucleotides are TGCAGCGTCTCCCCGGACTTTCCCTCCTACGAGCAGTACTTC.

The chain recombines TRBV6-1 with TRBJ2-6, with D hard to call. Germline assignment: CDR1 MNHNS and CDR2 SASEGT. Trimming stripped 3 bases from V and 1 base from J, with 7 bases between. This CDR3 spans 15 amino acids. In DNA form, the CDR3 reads TGTGCCAGCAGTGACCCAGGATCTGGGGCCAACGTCCTGACTTTC. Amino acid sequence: CASSDPGSGANVLTF.

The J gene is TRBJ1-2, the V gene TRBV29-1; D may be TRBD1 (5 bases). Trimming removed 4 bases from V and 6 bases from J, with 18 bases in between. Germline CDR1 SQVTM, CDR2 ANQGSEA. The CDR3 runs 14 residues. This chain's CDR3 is CSVAIQGVGNGYTF. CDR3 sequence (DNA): TGCAGCGTTGCGATTCAGGGAGTCGGAAATGGCTACACCTTC.

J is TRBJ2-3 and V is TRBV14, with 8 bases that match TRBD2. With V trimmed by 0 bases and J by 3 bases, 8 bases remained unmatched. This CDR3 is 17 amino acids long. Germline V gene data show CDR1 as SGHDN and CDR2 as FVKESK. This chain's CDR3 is CASSQDSGRATTDTQYF. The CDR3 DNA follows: TGTGCCAGCAGCCAAGACTCCGGGAGGGCGACTACAGATACGCAGTATTTT.

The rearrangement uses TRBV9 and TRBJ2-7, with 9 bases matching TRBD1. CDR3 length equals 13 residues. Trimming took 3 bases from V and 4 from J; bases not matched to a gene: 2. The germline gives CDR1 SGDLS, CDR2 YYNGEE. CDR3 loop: CASSGGQGYEQYF. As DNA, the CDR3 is TGTGCCAGCAGCGGGGGACAGGGTTACGAGCAGTACTTC. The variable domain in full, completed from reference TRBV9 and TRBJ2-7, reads DSGVTQTPKHLITATGQRVTLRCSPRSGDLSVYWYQQSLDQGLQFLIQYYNGEERAKGNILERFSAQQFPDLHSELNLSSLELGDSALYFCASSGGQGYEQYFGPGTRLTVT.